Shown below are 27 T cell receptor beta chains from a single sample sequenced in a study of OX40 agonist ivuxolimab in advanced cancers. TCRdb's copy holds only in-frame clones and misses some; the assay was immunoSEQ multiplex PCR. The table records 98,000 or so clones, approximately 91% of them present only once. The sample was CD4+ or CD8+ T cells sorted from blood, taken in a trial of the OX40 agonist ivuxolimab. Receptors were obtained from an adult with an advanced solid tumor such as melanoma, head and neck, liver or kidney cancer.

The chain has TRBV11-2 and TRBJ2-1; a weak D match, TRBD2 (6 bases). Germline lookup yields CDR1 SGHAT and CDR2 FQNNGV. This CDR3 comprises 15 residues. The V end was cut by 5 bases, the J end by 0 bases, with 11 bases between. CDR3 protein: CASSNRGSSYNEQFF. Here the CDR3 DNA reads TGTGCCAGCAGCAACCGGGGGAGCTCCTACAATGAGCAGTTCTTC. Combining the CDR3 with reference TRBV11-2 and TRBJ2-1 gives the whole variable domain EAGVAQSPRYKIIEKRQSVAFWCNPISGHATLYWYQQILGQGPKLLIQFQNNGVVDDSQLPKDRFSAERLKGVDSTLKIQPAKLEDSAVYLCASSNRGSSYNEQFFGPGTRLTVL.

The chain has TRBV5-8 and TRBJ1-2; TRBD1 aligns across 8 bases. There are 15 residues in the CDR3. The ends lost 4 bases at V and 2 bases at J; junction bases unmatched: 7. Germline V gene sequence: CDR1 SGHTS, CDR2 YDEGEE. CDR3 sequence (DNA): TGTGCCAGCAGCCCGGGGACAGGCGTGAACTATGGCTACACCTTC. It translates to CASSPGTGVNYGYTF.

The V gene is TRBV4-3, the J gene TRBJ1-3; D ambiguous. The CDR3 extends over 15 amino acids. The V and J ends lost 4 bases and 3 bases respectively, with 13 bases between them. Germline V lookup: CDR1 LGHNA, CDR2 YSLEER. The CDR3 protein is CASSPSWTGGNTIYF. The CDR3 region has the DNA TGCGCCAGCAGCCCATCCTGGACGGGTGGAAACACCATATATTTT.

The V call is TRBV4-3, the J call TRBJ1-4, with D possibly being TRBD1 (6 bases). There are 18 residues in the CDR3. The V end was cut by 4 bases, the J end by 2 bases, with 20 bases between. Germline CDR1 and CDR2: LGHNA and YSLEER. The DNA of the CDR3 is TGCGCCAGCAGCCGGGGACCCGGGGGCGTGGGGACTAATGAAAAACTGTTTTTT. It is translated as CASSRGPGGVGTNEKLFF.

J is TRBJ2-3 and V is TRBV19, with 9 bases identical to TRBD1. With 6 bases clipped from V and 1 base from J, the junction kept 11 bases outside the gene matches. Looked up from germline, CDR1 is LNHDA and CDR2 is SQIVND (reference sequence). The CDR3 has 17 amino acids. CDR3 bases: TGTGCCAGTAGGCCGGCTCCGGGACAGGGACGCACAGATACGCAGTATTTT. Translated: CASRPAPGQGRTDTQYF.

CDR3 protein: CASSKTTGEINYGYTF. CDR3 bases: TGTGCCAGTAGTAAAACGACAGGGGAGATAAACTATGGCTACACCTTC. The V call is TRBV19, the J call TRBJ1-2; 8 bases line up with TRBD1. J gave up 2 bases and V 4 bases, and 9 bases lay outside the gene matches. CDR1 and CDR2 from the germline V gene are LNHDA and SQIVND (reference sequence). This CDR3 has 16 residues.

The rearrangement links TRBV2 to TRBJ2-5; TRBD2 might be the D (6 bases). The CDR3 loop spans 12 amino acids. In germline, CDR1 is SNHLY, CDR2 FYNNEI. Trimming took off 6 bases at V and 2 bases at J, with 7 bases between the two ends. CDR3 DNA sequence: TGTGCCAGCAGCGGGAGTCAAGAGACCCAGTACTTC. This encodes CASSGSQETQYF.

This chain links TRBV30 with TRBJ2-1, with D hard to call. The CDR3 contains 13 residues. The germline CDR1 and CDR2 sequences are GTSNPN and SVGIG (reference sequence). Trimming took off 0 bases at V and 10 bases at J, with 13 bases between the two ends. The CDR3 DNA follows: TGTGCCTGGAGTGTACCCCCCCCCGGGGAGCAGTTCTTC. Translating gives CAWSVPPPGEQFF.

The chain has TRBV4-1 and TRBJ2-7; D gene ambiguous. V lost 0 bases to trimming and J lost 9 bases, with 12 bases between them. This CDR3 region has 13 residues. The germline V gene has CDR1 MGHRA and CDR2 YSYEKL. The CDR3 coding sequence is TGCGCCAGCAGCCAAGAGCCCGGTCTGGGGCAGTACTTC. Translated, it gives CASSQEPGLGQYF.

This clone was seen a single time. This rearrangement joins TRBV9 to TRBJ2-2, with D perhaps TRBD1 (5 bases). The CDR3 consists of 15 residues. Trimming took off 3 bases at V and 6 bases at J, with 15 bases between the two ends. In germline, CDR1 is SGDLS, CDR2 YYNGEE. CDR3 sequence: CASSATVGRPGELFF. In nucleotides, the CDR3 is TGTGCCAGCAGCGCTACCGTGGGGCGTCCCGGGGAGCTGTTTTTT.

The CDR3 DNA follows: TGCGCCAGCAGCTTGGAAGTGAATCCCGCGTTTGGCTACACCTTC. It yields the protein CASSLEVNPAFGYTF. The genes are TRBV5-1 and TRBJ1-2; D is undetermined. CDR1 and CDR2 from the germline V gene are SGHRS and YFSETQ. Trimming took 0 bases from V and 7 from J, leaving 16 bases between them. The CDR3 has 15 amino acids.

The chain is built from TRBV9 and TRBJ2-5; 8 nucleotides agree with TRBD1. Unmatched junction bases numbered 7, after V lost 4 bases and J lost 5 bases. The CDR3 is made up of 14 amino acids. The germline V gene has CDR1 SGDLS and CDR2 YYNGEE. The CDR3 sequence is CASSLGTGEETQYF. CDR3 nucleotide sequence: TGTGCCAGCAGCCTAGGGACAGGCGAGGAGACCCAGTACTTC.

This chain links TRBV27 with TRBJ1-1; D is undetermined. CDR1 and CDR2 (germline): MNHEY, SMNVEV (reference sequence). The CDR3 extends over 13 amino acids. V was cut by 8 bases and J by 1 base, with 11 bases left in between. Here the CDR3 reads CASSTTRNTEAFF. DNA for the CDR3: TGTGCCAGCTCTACGACGCGGAACACTGAAGCTTTCTTT.

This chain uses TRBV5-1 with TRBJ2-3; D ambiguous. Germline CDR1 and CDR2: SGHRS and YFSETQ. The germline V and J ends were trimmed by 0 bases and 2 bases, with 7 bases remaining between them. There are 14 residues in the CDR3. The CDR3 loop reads CASSLDPNTDTQYF. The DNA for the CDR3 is TGCGCCAGCAGCTTGGATCCCAACACAGATACGCAGTATTTT.

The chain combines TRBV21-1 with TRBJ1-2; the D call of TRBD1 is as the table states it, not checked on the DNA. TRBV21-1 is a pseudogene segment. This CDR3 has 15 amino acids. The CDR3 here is CASTYGTAISYGYTF. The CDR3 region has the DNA TGTGCCAGCACCTACGGGACAGCAATCTCATATGGCTACACCTTC.

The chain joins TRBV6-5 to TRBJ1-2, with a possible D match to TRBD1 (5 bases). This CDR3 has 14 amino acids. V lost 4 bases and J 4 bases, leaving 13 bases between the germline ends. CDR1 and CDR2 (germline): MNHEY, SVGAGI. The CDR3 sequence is CASSSDTKSYGYTF. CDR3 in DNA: TGTGCCAGCAGTTCGGACACTAAAAGCTATGGCTACACCTTC.

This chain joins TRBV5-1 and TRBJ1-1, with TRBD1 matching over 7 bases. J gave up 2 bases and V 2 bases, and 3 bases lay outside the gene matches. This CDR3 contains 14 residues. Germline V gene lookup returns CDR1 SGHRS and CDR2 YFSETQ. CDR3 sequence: CASSFRDSNTEAFF. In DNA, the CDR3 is TGCGCCAGCAGCTTCCGGGACAGTAACACTGAAGCTTTCTTT.

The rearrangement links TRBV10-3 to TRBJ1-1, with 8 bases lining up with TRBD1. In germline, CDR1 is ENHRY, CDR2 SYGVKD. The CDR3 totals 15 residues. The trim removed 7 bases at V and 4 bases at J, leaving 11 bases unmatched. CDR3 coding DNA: TGTGCCATCAACGCCAGGGGGCGTTACGGCACTGAAGCTTTCTTT. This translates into CAINARGRYGTEAFF.

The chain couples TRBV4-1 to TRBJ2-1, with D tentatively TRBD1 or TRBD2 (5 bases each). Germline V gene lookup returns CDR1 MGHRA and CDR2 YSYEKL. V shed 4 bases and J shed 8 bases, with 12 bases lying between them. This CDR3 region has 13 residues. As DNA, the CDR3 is TGCGCCAGCAGCCCCCCGGTGGGGGATGAGCAGTTCTTC. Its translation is CASSPPVGDEQFF.

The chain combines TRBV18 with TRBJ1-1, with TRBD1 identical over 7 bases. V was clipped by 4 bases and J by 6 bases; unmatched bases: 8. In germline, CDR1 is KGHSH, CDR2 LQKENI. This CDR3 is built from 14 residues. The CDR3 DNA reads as TGTGCCAGCTCACGGCGACAGGGTTTATCTGAAGCTTTCTTT. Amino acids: CASSRRQGLSEAFF.

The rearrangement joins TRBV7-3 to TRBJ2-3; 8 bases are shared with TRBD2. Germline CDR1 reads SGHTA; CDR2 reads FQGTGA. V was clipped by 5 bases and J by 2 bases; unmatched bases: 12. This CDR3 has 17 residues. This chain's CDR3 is CASSPQGAGGFTDTQYF. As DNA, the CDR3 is TGTGCCAGCAGCCCCCAGGGCGCGGGAGGCTTCACAGATACGCAGTATTTT.

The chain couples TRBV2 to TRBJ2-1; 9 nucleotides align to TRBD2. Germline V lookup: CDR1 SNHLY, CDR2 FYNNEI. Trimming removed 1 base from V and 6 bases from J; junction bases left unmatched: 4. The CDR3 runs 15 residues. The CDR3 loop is CASSEGGGALNEQFF. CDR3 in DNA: TGTGCCAGCAGTGAAGGCGGGGGGGCCCTCAATGAGCAGTTCTTC.

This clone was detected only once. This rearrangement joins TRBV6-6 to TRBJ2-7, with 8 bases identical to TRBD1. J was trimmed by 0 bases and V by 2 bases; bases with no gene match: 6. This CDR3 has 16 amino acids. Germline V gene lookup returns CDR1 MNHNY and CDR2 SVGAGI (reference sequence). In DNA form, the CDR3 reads TGTGCCAGCAGTTACCCTGACAGGGGAGGCTCCTACGAGCAGTACTTC. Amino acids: CASSYPDRGGSYEQYF.

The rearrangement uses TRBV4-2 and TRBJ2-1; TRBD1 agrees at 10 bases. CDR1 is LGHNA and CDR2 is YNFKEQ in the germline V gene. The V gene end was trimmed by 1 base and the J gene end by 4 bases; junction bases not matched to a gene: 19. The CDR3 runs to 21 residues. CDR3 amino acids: CASSQALPGQGPGGTYNEQFF. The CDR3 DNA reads TGTGCCAGCAGCCAAGCCCTCCCGGGACAGGGGCCGGGGGGAACTTACAATGAGCAGTTCTTC.

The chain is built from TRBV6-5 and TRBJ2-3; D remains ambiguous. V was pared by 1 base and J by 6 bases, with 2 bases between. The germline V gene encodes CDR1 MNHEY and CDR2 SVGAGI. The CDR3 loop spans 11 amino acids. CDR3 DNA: TGTGCCAGCAGTTACTTCGATACGCAGTATTTT. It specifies CASSYFDTQYF.

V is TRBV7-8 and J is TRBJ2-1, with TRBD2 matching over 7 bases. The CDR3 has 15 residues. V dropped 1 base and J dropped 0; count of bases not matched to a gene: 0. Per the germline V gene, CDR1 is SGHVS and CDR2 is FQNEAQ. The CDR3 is CASSLGGGSYNEQFF. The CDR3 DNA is TGTGCCAGCAGCTTAGGGGGGGGCTCCTACAATGAGCAGTTCTTC.

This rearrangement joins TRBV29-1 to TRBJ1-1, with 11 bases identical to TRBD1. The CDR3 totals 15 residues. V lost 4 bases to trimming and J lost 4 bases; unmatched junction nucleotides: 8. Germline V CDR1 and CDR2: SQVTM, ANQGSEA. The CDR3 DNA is TGCAGCGTTGGCGGTTACGGGACAGGGGGCACTGAAGCTTTCTTT. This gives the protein CSVGGYGTGGTEAFF.